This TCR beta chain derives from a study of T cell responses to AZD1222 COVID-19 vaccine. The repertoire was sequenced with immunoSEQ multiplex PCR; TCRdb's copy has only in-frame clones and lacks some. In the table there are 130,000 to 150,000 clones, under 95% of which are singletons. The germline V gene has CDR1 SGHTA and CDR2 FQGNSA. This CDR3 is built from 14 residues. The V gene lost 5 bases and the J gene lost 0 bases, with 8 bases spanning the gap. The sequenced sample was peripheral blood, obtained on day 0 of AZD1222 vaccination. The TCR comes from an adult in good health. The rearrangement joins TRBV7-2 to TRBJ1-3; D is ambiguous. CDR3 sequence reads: CASSLQISGNTIYF. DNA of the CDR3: TGTGCCAGCAGCCTCCAGATCTCTGGAAACACCATATATTTT.